These 27 T cell receptor beta chains were sequenced from one sample in a study of early T cells in non-severe SARS-CoV-2 infection. TCRdb redid the calling of the 5' RACE reads with MiXCR, one entry per CDR3 protein. The sample yields about 77,000 distinct CDR3 sequences, around 9.9% seen once. Sequenced sample: whole blood. The receptors were gathered from an adult who was a healthcare worker with PCR-confirmed SARS-CoV-2 infection or an uninfected control (not recorded which).

This clonotype has a count of ten or more. The rearrangement joins TRBV5-4 to TRBJ2-7; no firm D call. Germline lookup yields CDR1 SGHNT and CDR2 YYREEE (reference sequence). V lost 3 bases, J lost 1 base, and 8 bases lay in between. The CDR3 is made up of 13 amino acids. The CDR3 region is CASSSRVSYEQYF. The CDR3 bases are TGTGCCAGCAGCTCAAGGGTTTCCTACGAGCAGTACTTC.

CDR3 protein: CASSLGAGTGYTF. The DNA of the CDR3 is TGTGCCAGCAGCTTAGGGGCCGGGACAGGCTACACCTTC. This chain uses TRBV11-2 with TRBJ1-2; tentative D call: TRBD1 (6 bases). V was shortened by 1 base and J by 8 bases, with 11 bases between the two germline ends. There are 13 residues in the CDR3. Germline lookup yields CDR1 SGHAT and CDR2 FQNNGV.

This clonotype turned up a few times. The chain employs TRBV7-8 and TRBJ1-1; no definite D call. Germline values: CDR1 SGHVS, CDR2 FQNEAQ. V was cut by 1 base and J by 1 base, with 10 bases left in between. CDR3 size: 15 residues. CDR3: CASSLVGRENTEAFF. The DNA of the CDR3 is TGTGCCAGCAGCTTAGTTGGCAGAGAGAACACTGAAGCTTTCTTT.

This clonotype has just a few counts. The chain combines TRBV5-1 with TRBJ1-4, with 7 bases lining up with TRBD1. In germline, CDR1 is SGHRS, CDR2 YFSETQ. This CDR3 spans 13 amino acids. The V segment lost 2 bases and the J segment 8 bases; nucleotides outside the gene matches: 3. The CDR3 nucleotides are TGCGCCAGCAGCTTAGACAGGGTCGAAAAACTGTTTTTT. Its protein is CASSLDRVEKLFF.

The sample holds a few counts of this clonotype. The chain recombines TRBV7-3 with TRBJ2-1, with unresolved D. The CDR3 loop spans 13 amino acids. The germline gives CDR1 SGHTA, CDR2 FQGTGA. Trimming took 2 bases from V and 5 from J, leaving 7 bases between them. The CDR3, as DNA: TGTGCCAGCAGCTTATCGGCGGACAATGAGCAGTTCTTC. Protein: CASSLSADNEQFF.

This clonotype was observed many times. V and J are TRBV13 and TRBJ2-4; D may be TRBD2 (6 bases). V dropped 5 bases and J dropped 11 bases, with 13 bases sitting between them. The CDR3 sequence is 12 residues long. Germline CDR1 PRHDT, CDR2 FYEKMQ (reference sequence). CDR3: CASSPGSGVQYF. The DNA for the CDR3 is TGTGCCAGCAGCCCAGGTAGCGGAGTTCAGTACTTC.

This clonotype has ten or more counts. V usage is TRBV6-1 and J usage is TRBJ1-5; D is perhaps TRBD1 (6 bases). The CDR3 has 13 residues. V lost 5 bases and J 6 bases, leaving 11 bases between the germline ends. Germline-derived CDR1 and CDR2 are MNHNS and SASEGT. For the CDR3, the DNA is TGTGCCAGCAGTCCGACAGGAATTCAGCCCCAGCATTTT. Translated, it gives CASSPTGIQPQHF.

This clonotype was found once. Possible read error: a much larger clone is one base away. The chain combines TRBV6-6 with TRBJ2-1; 12 nucleotides line up with TRBD2. V shed 4 bases and J 9 bases; nucleotides not matched to a gene: 7. Germline lookup yields CDR1 MNHNY and CDR2 SVGAGI (reference sequence). The CDR3 is 15 amino acids. CDR3 DNA: TGTGCCAGCAGTTTTCTAGCGGGGGGGGAGGCTGAGCAGTTCTTC. Amino acid sequence: CASSFLAGGEAEQFF.

The sample holds a few counts of this clonotype. The genes are TRBV7-9 and TRBJ1-4, with no clear D. V dropped 5 bases and J dropped 8 bases, with 15 bases sitting between them. Germline V gene sequence: CDR1 SEHNR, CDR2 FQNEAQ (reference sequence). This CDR3 is built from 14 residues. The CDR3 bases are TGTGCCAGCAGCCCATCGGGCCTGGTGGAAAAACTGTTTTTT. Protein sequence: CASSPSGLVEKLFF. The variable domain in full, with the rest retrieved from reference TRBV7-9 and TRBJ1-4, is DTGVSQNPRHKITKRGQNVTFRCDPISEHNRLYWYRQTLGQGPEFLTYFQNEAQLEKSRLLSDRFSAERPKGSFSTLEIQRTEQGDSAMYLCASSPSGLVEKLFFGSGTQLSVL.

This clonotype was seen many times. The chain joins TRBV10-2 to TRBJ1-1, with TRBD1 matching over 9 bases. V shed 8 bases and J 3 bases; nucleotides not matched to a gene: 7. This CDR3 spans 14 amino acids. CDR1 and CDR2 (germline): WSHSY, SAAADI. In DNA, the CDR3 is TGCGCCAGCCTGCGGGGACAGGGCTACACTGAAGCTTTCTTT. Protein: CASLRGQGYTEAFF.

This clonotype was seen many times. This chain connects TRBV20-1 to TRBJ1-6; D ambiguous. This CDR3 comprises 14 residues. The V end lost 3 bases, the J end lost 6 bases, and 12 bases lay between the germline ends. Germline CDR1 is DFQATT and CDR2 is SNEGSKA (reference sequence). Here the CDR3 DNA reads TGCAGTGCTAGGGATTTGGCGAGTAATTCACCCCTCCACTTT. Translation gives CSARDLASNSPLHF.

This clonotype was detected many times. J is TRBJ2-1 and V is TRBV20-1; 10 nucleotides agree with TRBD2. CDR3 size: 16 residues. Per the germline V gene, CDR1 is DFQATT and CDR2 is SNEGSKA (reference sequence). The V gene end was trimmed by 3 bases and the J gene end by 8 bases; junction bases not matched to a gene: 13. CDR3 sequence reads: CSASLGSGRAGDEQFF. Here the CDR3 DNA reads TGCAGTGCTAGCCTAGGAAGCGGGAGGGCAGGCGATGAGCAGTTCTTC.

This clonotype was seen repeatedly, ten times or more. This chain links TRBV7-8 with TRBJ2-1; TRBD2 aligns across 7 bases. With V trimmed by 6 bases and J by 9 bases, 14 bases remained unmatched. The V gene's germline CDR1 is SGHVS and CDR2 FQNEAQ. This CDR3 is built from 15 residues. The CDR3 is CASRIREAGSGEQFF. The CDR3 nucleotides read TGTGCCAGCAGAATTCGGGAGGCCGGTTCAGGTGAGCAGTTCTTC. The full variable domain, completed using reference TRBV7-8 and TRBJ2-1, is GAGVSQSPRYKVAKRGQDVALRCDPISGHVSLFWYQQALGQGPEFLTYFQNEAQLDKSGLPSDRFFAERPEGSVSTLKIQRTQQEDSAVYLCASRIREAGSGEQFFGPGTRLTVL.

This clonotype was seen many times. This rearrangement joins TRBV18 to TRBJ1-1, with D unresolved. The germline gives CDR1 KGHSH, CDR2 LQKENI. This CDR3 is built from 13 residues. With 2 bases removed from V and 1 base from J, the gap between germline ends came to 5 bases. The DNA of the CDR3 is TGTGCCAGCTCACCAAAGCAGAACACTGAAGCTTTCTTT. The encoded protein is CASSPKQNTEAFF.

There are many counts of this clonotype. The rearrangement uses TRBV12-3 or TRBV12-4 and TRBJ1-6, with no clear D. V was clipped by 3 bases and J by 8 bases, with 8 bases between them. CDR3 size: 13 residues. CDR3 sequence: CASSLNKDSPLHF. Written as DNA, the CDR3 is TGTGCCAGCAGTTTGAATAAAGATTCACCCCTCCACTTT.

This clonotype was counted a few times. The chain uses TRBV2 and TRBJ1-2; no definite D call. V gave up 3 bases and J gave up 2 bases, with 16 bases separating them. Germline V gives CDR1 SNHLY, CDR2 FYNNEI. The CDR3 contains 16 residues. CDR3 DNA: TGTGCCAGCAGTGACAGATTCGGTTCCCCAAACTATGGCTACACCTTC. It translates to CASSDRFGSPNYGYTF. Full variable domain (outside the CDR3, taken from reference TRBV2 and TRBJ1-2): EPEVTQTPSHQVTQMGQEVILRCVPISNHLYFYWYRQILGQKVEFLVSFYNNEISEKSEIFDDQFSVERPDGSNFTLKIRSTKLEDSAMYFCASSDRFGSPNYGYTFGSGTRLTVV.

This clonotype was seen many times. The chain recombines TRBV5-1 with TRBJ2-7; D is possibly TRBD1 (5 bases). The CDR3 covers 15 residues. V was pared by 4 bases and J by 1 base, with 15 bases between. Germline V gene data show CDR1 as SGHRS and CDR2 as YFSETQ. CDR3 amino acids: CASSTVGPRSYEQYF. CDR3 bases: TGCGCCAGCAGCACTGTGGGGCCCCGTTCCTACGAGCAGTACTTC.

There are many counts of this clonotype. The chain recombines TRBV6-1 with TRBJ2-3; the D gene is possibly TRBD2 (6 bases). Germline loops: CDR1 MNHNS, CDR2 SASEGT. The length of the CDR3 is 12 residues. Trimming removed 5 bases at V and 5 bases at J, with 8 bases between. The CDR3 DNA sequence: TGTGCCAGCAGTTTTAGCGGAGATACGCAGTATTTT. It is translated as CASSFSGDTQYF.

This clonotype turned up a few times. The chain recombines TRBV7-9 with TRBJ1-5, with D perhaps TRBD1 (5 bases). The CDR3 spans 15 residues. Germline lookup yields CDR1 SEHNR and CDR2 FQNEAQ (reference sequence). The V gene lost 5 bases and the J gene lost 2 bases, with 13 bases spanning the gap. This CDR3 reads CASSPDGGGNQPQHF. In DNA form, the CDR3 reads TGTGCCAGCAGCCCGGACGGGGGGGGCAATCAGCCCCAGCATTTT.

This sequence joins TRBV11-1 and TRBJ2-3, with TRBD2 matching over 10 bases. V trimming: 5 bases; J trimming: 5 bases; junction bases outside the gene matches: 7. This CDR3 comprises 15 residues. Looked up from germline, CDR1 is SGHAT and CDR2 is FQDESV (reference sequence). The CDR3 region has the DNA TGTGCCAGCAGCCGAGCGGGAGGGGCCCAAGATACGCAGTATTTT. This sequence encodes CASSRAGGAQDTQYF.

The V and J genes are TRBV4-1 and TRBJ2-1, with D unresolved. V shed 1 base and J shed 5 bases, with 9 bases lying between them. Germline CDR1 reads MGHRA; CDR2 reads YSYEKL. The CDR3 totals 14 residues. The CDR3 protein is CASSQVSGNNEQFF. CDR3 DNA sequence: TGCGCCAGCAGCCAAGTGTCTGGGAACAATGAGCAGTTCTTC.

The chain is built from TRBV5-6 and TRBJ2-6; 7 nucleotides line up with TRBD1. J was trimmed by 0 bases and V by 3 bases; bases with no gene match: 3. CDR1 SGHDT and CDR2 YYEEEE come from the germline V gene. This CDR3 has 16 residues. The CDR3 nucleotides are TGTGCCAGCAGCTCAAGACAGGGCTCTGGGGCCAACGTCCTGACTTTC. Protein: CASSSRQGSGANVLTF.

This clonotype showed up many times. V gene TRBV15 combines with J gene TRBJ2-5; 7 bases agree with TRBD2. Germline V gene sequence: CDR1 LNHNV, CDR2 YYDKDF (reference sequence). The CDR3 length is 16 residues. Trimming at V came to 4 bases and at J to 5 bases, leaving 13 bases not matched to a gene. The CDR3 loop is CATSTPRSGSPETQYF. The CDR3 DNA reads as TGTGCCACCAGCACTCCCCGTAGCGGGTCGCCGGAGACCCAGTACTTC.

This clonotype was recorded a few times. This may stem from a read error, because a much larger clone lies one nucleotide away. This chain uses TRBV3-1 with TRBJ1-3; D not resolved. Per germline, CDR1 LGHDT and CDR2 YNNKEL (reference sequence). This CDR3 contains 13 residues. The ends were cut back, 1 base at V and 2 bases at J, with 3 bases in the middle. The CDR3: CASSQVPGNTIYF. In nucleotides, the CDR3 is TGTGCCAGCAGCCAAGTACCTGGAAACACCATATATTTT.

Many counts were recorded for this clonotype. The CDR3 loop reads CASTAGGRETQYF. In nucleotides, the CDR3 is TGTGCCAGCACGGCGGGAGGGCGAGAGACCCAGTACTTC. The V gene is TRBV28, the J gene TRBJ2-5; 9 bases agree with TRBD2. Per germline, CDR1 MDHEN and CDR2 SYDVKM. With V trimmed by 7 bases and J by 4 bases, 4 bases remained unmatched. This CDR3 has 13 residues.

The chain uses TRBV20-1 and TRBJ1-6; no reliable D call. The CDR3 runs to 12 residues. Germline V CDR1 and CDR2: DFQATT, SNEGSKA (reference sequence). Trimming shortened V by 3 bases and J by 16 bases, and 16 bases separated the two germline ends. This chain's CDR3 is CSASGSDPVLHF. DNA for the CDR3: TGCAGTGCTAGCGGCTCGGACCCCGTACTCCACTTT.

The chain links TRBV20-1 to TRBJ2-3; 10 nucleotides line up with TRBD2. Germline V gives CDR1 DFQATT, CDR2 SNEGSKA (reference sequence). CDR3 length: 15 amino acids. Trimming at V came to 8 bases and at J to 6 bases, leaving 14 bases not matched to a gene. The DNA of the CDR3 is TGCAGTACTCCTAGCGGGAGCGGAATCCTGGATACGCAGTATTTT. It encodes CSTPSGSGILDTQYF.